This T cell receptor (beta chain) derives from a study of T cell responses to AZD1222 COVID-19 vaccine (dated by TCRdb to the early 2020s). Background for the entire study: TCR sequencing was performed for 230 to 250 trial participants, of whom 200 to 220 were given two doses of AZD1222 and around 26 were given two doses of MenACWY control vaccine. Trial participants were enrolled by age into subgroups of 18-55, 56-69 and 70-plus years, and around 150, 29 and 61 TCR-sequenced participants, respectively, were included in these subgroups. Study-wide findings and limitations: No day 14 peak-response samples were available, so repertoires were characterized only after the peak T cell response. Conclusions about previously exposed vaccinees are limited because only six or seven AZD1222 recipients were SARS-CoV-2 seropositive at baseline. Vaccine-associated CD4 TCRs spanned the whole spike protein, with dominant responses in regions 160-218 and 743-854. In the small 56-69-year group, the increase in depth fell short of significance, most likely because of low power. After two AZD1222 doses, both the breadth and the depth of spike-specific TCRs were significantly higher than at day 0 and than in MenACWY recipients. Participants were mostly white British and included more females than males, and it was suggested by the authors that clonal diversity may have been underestimated. Reportedly, almost half of the unique spike-specific TCRs recognized epitopes lying outside the regions that are mutated in the B.1.351 and B.1.1.7 variants.

The CDR3, from cysteine to phenylalanine, totals 18 residues. Kept here is only the CDR3 DNA, which spans 54 bases and is read in frame from base 1. Trimming takes 0 bases off V and 8 bases off J; junction bases not matched to a gene: 10. Reading the germline V gene gives CDR1 SGHTA and CDR2 FQGNSA. Of note for this clone: No cognate antigen has been identified for it. Per-base quality was not reported, and no clone a single base away is much larger than it.

The CDR3 regions of human TCRbeta chains were analyzed by immunosequencing. The source study handled its data this way. TCRs in the repertoires were compared against a reference library of SARS-CoV-2-specific TCRs that had been generated with the MIRA antigen-specificity platform. Breadth was defined as the fraction of unique TCRs that were SARS-CoV-2-associated, and depth was defined as the fraction of total T cells that were SARS-CoV-2-associated. Using the MIRA data, each spike-specific TCR was assigned both to the spike region to which the TCR was reactive and to a CD4 or CD8 class. Log10-transformed breadth and depth values were compared by one-way ANOVA with Sidak's multiple comparisons tests. In TCRdb, the immuneACCESS table is reduced to in-frame sequences with V and J assigned. These tables do not hold every clone; where another copy was compared, an unresolved V gene accounts for under half, and the others remain unexplained. Clone size and V and J calls were adopted from that table, with D and trimming inferred from the DNA. The sample data list roughly 200,000 clones, and 93% of these were observed just once. The ten largest account for 0.95% to 1.1% of the sample.

The sample's time point, from its label and the paper: baseline before first vaccination. The meaning of the sample's treatment or condition label: meningococcal conjugate vaccine given as trial control. The vaccinee samples were drawn from two UK trials, COV001 and COV002, one of which was a single-blind randomized controlled phase 2/3 trial testing AZD1222 (ChAdOx1 nCoV-19) in healthy adults. For TCRbeta chain sequencing, PBMC samples from trial participants were taken at day 0 and at day 28 after the second dose. This receptor was identified in an adult in good health. The chain employs TRBV7-2 and TRBJ2-3; 14 junctional bases match TRBD2. The source was peripheral blood, collected on day 0 of MenACWY control vaccination. This receptor has the CDR3 CASSLARTSGGLTGTQYF. The nucleotide sequence is given as TGTGCCAGCAGCTTAGCCAGGACTAGCGGGGGGCTTACTGGTACGCAGTATTTT.